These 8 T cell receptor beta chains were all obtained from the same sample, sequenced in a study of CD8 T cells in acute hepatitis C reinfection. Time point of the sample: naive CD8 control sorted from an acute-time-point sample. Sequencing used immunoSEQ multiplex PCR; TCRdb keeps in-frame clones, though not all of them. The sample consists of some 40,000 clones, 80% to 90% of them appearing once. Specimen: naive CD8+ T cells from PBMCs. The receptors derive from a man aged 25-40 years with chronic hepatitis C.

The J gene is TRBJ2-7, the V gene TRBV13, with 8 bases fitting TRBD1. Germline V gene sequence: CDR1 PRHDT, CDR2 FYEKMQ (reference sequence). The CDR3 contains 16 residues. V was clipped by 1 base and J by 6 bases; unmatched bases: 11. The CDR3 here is CASSLAHTGQESEQYF. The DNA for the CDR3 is TGTGCCAGCAGCTTAGCTCATACGGGACAGGAATCCGAGCAGTACTTC.

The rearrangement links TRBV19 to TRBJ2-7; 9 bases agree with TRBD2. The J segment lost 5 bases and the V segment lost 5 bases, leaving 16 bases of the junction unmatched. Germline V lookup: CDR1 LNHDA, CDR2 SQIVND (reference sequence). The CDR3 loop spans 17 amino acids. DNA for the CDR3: TGTGCCAGTAGTCCCTGGGGTGGTAGCGGGAGCTTCGACGAGCAGTACTTC. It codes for CASSPWGGSGSFDEQYF.

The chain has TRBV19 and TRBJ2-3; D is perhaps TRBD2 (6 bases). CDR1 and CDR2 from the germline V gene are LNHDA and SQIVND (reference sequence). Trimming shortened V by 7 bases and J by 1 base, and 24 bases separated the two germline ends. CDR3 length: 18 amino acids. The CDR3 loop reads CASTTSMGGASGTDTQYF. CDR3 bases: TGTGCCAGTACCACATCTATGGGAGGTGCTAGCGGCACAGATACGCAGTATTTT.

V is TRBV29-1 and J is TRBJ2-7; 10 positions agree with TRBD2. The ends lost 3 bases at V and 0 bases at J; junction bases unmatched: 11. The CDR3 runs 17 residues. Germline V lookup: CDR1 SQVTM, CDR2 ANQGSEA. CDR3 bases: TGCAGCGTTGACGGGTTTGGGGTAGCGGGAGGCTCCTACGAGCAGTACTTC. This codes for CSVDGFGVAGGSYEQYF.

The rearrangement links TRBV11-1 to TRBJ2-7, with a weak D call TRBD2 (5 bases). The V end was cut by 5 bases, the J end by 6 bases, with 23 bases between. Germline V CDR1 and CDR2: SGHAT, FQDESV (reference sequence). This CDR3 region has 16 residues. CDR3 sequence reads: CASSPPNTAGGREQYF. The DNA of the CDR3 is TGTGCCAGCAGCCCCCCCAATACCGCGGGCGGTCGCGAGCAGTACTTC.

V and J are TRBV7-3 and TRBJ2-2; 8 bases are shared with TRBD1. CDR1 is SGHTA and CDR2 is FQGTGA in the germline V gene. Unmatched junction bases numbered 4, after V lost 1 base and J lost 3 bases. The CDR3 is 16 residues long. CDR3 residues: CASSLMTGEYTGELFF. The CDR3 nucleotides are TGTGCCAGCAGCTTAATGACAGGGGAGTACACCGGGGAGCTGTTTTTT. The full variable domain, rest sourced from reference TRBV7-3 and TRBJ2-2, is GAGVSQTPSNKVTEKGKYVELRCDPISGHTALYWYRQSLGQGPEFLIYFQGTGAADDSGLPNDRFFAVRPEGSVSTLKIQRTERGDSAVYLCASSLMTGEYTGELFFGEGSRLTVL.

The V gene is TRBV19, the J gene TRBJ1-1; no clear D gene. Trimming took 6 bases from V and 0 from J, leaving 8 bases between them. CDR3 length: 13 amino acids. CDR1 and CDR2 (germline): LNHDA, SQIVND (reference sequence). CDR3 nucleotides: TGTGCCAGTAGCATCCTCATGAACACTGAAGCTTTCTTT. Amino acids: CASSILMNTEAFF.

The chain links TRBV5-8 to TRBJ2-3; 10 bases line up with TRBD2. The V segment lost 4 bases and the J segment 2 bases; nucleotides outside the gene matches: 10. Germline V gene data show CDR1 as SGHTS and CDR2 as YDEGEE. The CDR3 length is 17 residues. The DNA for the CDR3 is TGTGCCAGCAGCCTGATCGAGCGGGGGGGTGTCACAGATACGCAGTATTTT. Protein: CASSLIERGGVTDTQYF.